Following are 19 T cell receptor beta chains from one sample sequenced in a study of OX40 agonist ivuxolimab in advanced cancers. TCRdb keeps only in-frame clones here, not all; method: immunoSEQ multiplex PCR. Among about 65,000 clones, more than 75% were seen once, and the ten largest hold over 0.3%. The sample here was CD4+ or CD8+ T cells sorted from blood, taken in a trial of the OX40 agonist ivuxolimab. The source is an adult with an advanced solid tumor such as melanoma, head and neck, liver or kidney cancer.

The CDR3: CASSRQGGDQPQHF. Written as DNA, the CDR3 is TGTGCCAGCAGTCGCCAAGGGGGTGATCAGCCCCAGCATTTT. This chain connects TRBV6-5 to TRBJ1-5, with D maybe TRBD1 (6 bases). The germline V and J ends were trimmed by 5 bases and 5 bases, with 13 bases remaining between them. CDR1 MNHEY and CDR2 SVGAGI come from the germline V gene. The CDR3 length is 14 residues.

This clone was recorded once. The rearrangement links TRBV5-1 to TRBJ1-2; D may be TRBD1 (5 bases). The germline gives CDR1 SGHRS, CDR2 YFSETQ. Trimming removed 0 bases at V and 6 bases at J, with 12 bases between. The CDR3 consists of 14 residues. The CDR3 here is CASSLALGEDGYTF. As DNA, the CDR3 is TGCGCCAGCAGCTTGGCCTTAGGGGAAGATGGCTACACCTTC.

The chain's CDR3 is CASSEVSSNYGYTF. In nucleotides, the CDR3 is TGTGCCAGCAGTGAGGTCAGCTCGAACTATGGCTACACCTTC. The rearrangement uses TRBV6-4 and TRBJ1-2, with unresolved D. With 3 bases removed from V and 2 bases from J, the gap between germline ends came to 10 bases. CDR1 is MRHNA and CDR2 is SNTAGT in the germline V gene. This CDR3 contains 14 residues.

The chain is built from TRBV18 and TRBJ2-5; D perhaps matches TRBD2 (6 bases). CDR3 length equals 17 residues. V was shortened by 3 bases and J by 0 bases, with 17 bases between the two germline ends. Germline loops: CDR1 KGHSH, CDR2 LQKENI. Here the CDR3 reads CASSPGFGGEYQETQYF. CDR3 DNA sequence: TGTGCCAGCTCACCTGGCTTTGGCGGGGAGTACCAAGAGACCCAGTACTTC.

This chain links TRBV21-1 with TRBJ2-1. TRBV21-1 is described as a pseudogene. This CDR3 is 13 amino acids long. CDR3 DNA sequence: TGTGCCAGCAGCGCGACCAGACGCAATGAGCAGTTCTTC. As protein: CASSATRRNEQFF.

V is TRBV11-3 and J is TRBJ2-2; D remains ambiguous. CDR1 is SGHNT, CDR2 YENEEA, per germline. V gave up 5 bases and J gave up 4 bases, with 11 bases separating them. This CDR3 comprises 14 residues. The CDR3 spells CASSPPRGTGELFF. The CDR3 DNA is TGTGCCAGCAGCCCCCCCCGCGGCACCGGGGAGCTGTTTTTT.

This chain links TRBV7-3 with TRBJ2-2; the D gene is possibly TRBD1 (6 bases). Germline V gives CDR1 SGHTA, CDR2 FQGTGA. CDR3 length equals 16 residues. Trimming removed 3 bases at V and 6 bases at J, with 17 bases between. Written as DNA, the CDR3 is TGTGCCAGCAGCTTCTCCGGCGGCAGGGGATCCGGGGAGCTGTTTTTT. It yields the protein CASSFSGGRGSGELFF. Full variable domain (remainder filled in from reference TRBV7-3 and TRBJ2-2): GAGVSQTPSNKVTEKGKYVELRCDPISGHTALYWYRQSLGQGPEFLIYFQGTGAADDSGLPNDRFFAVRPEGSVSTLKIQRTERGDSAVYLCASSFSGGRGSGELFFGEGSRLTVL.

V and J are TRBV7-9 and TRBJ2-3; 12 nucleotides line up with TRBD2. Germline V gene sequence: CDR1 SEHNR, CDR2 FQNEAQ (reference sequence). Trimming at V came to 7 bases and at J to 6 bases, leaving 11 bases not matched to a gene. This CDR3 region has 16 residues. DNA for the CDR3: TGTGCCAGCATTACCGGGACTAGCGGGCGGGCGGATACGCAGTATTTT. Translation gives CASITGTSGRADTQYF.

V is TRBV2 and J is TRBJ2-3; D not resolved. This CDR3 spans 14 amino acids. Germline V CDR1 and CDR2: SNHLY, FYNNEI. V lost 7 bases to trimming and J lost 1 base, with 12 bases between them. This chain's CDR3 is CASKNGGGTDTQYF. The CDR3 DNA follows: TGTGCCAGCAAGAACGGCGGAGGCACAGATACGCAGTATTTT. Using reference TRBV2 and TRBJ2-3 for the parts outside the CDR3, the full variable domain is EPEVTQTPSHQVTQMGQEVILRCVPISNHLYFYWYRQILGQKVEFLVSFYNNEISEKSEIFDDQFSVERPDGSNFTLKIRSTKLEDSAMYFCASKNGGGTDTQYFGPGTRLTVL.

The chain carries TRBV7-2 and TRBJ1-2; D perhaps matches TRBD1 (6 bases). Germline-derived CDR1 and CDR2 are SGHTA and FQGNSA. Trimming removed 1 base from V and 5 bases from J, with 14 bases in between. The CDR3 length is 15 residues. CDR3 coding DNA: TGTGCCAGCAGCTTAGGAACGGGGGCGAGATATGGCTACACCTTC. It codes for CASSLGTGARYGYTF.

The rearrangement joins TRBV7-2 to TRBJ1-2; D perhaps matches TRBD1 (6 bases). V lost 4 bases to trimming and J lost 7 bases, with 10 bases between them. Germline V CDR1 and CDR2: SGHTA, FQGNSA. The CDR3 runs to 12 residues. The CDR3: CASSSTGRGYTF. The CDR3 DNA sequence: TGTGCCAGCAGCTCGACAGGTCGTGGCTACACCTTC.

This chain links TRBV25-1 with TRBJ2-5; 7 nucleotides agree with TRBD2. Germline V gene data show CDR1 as MGHDK and CDR2 as SYGVNS. The V segment lost 1 base and the J segment 0 bases; nucleotides outside the gene matches: 5. CDR3 length equals 16 residues. In DNA form, the CDR3 reads TGTGCCAGCAGTGAATTCGGTAGCGGGTACCAAGAGACCCAGTACTTC. As protein: CASSEFGSGYQETQYF.

The rearrangement uses TRBV9 and TRBJ2-3, with D unclear. With 0 bases removed from V and 2 bases from J, the gap between germline ends came to 7 bases. CDR3 length: 14 amino acids. Germline lookup yields CDR1 SGDLS and CDR2 YYNGEE. The CDR3 nucleotides read TGTGCCAGCAGCGTAGAGATATACACAGATACGCAGTATTTT. It encodes CASSVEIYTDTQYF.

The chain is built from TRBV19 and TRBJ1-2, with TRBD1 matching over 8 bases. Germline-derived CDR1 and CDR2 are LNHDA and SQIVND (reference sequence). V dropped 5 bases and J dropped 4; count of bases not matched to a gene: 9. The CDR3 has 15 amino acids. Here the CDR3 reads CASSPGQGKGYGYTF. The CDR3 nucleotides read TGTGCCAGTAGTCCCGGACAGGGAAAGGGCTATGGCTACACCTTC.

The V gene is TRBV18, the J gene TRBJ1-5, with D uncertain. V lost 2 bases and J 2 bases, leaving 7 bases between the germline ends. The CDR3 spans 14 residues. Germline assignment: CDR1 KGHSH and CDR2 LQKENI. Here the CDR3 reads CASSPGNGNQPQHF. CDR3 DNA sequence: TGTGCCAGCTCACCAGGGAACGGCAATCAGCCCCAGCATTTT.

The count of this clone is one. This rearrangement joins TRBV28 to TRBJ2-5, with 9 bases aligning to TRBD2. There are 16 residues in the CDR3. V shed 6 bases and J 1 base; nucleotides not matched to a gene: 9. CDR1 MDHEN and CDR2 SYDVKM come from the germline V gene. DNA of the CDR3: TGTGCCAGCAGGCTCCTAGCGGGGCTTCCCCAAGAGACCCAGTACTTC. Amino acids: CASRLLAGLPQETQYF.

V gene TRBV11-2 combines with J gene TRBJ2-1, with TRBD2 identical over 9 bases. The CDR3 spans 19 residues. Germline CDR1 SGHAT, CDR2 FQNNGV. The J segment lost 4 bases and the V segment lost 2 bases, leaving 15 bases of the junction unmatched. Here the CDR3 DNA reads TGTGCCAGCAGCTTAAATAACCTAGCGGGGCCCCCAGGGTACAATGAGCAGTTCTTC. As protein: CASSLNNLAGPPGYNEQFF.

The genes are TRBV7-2 and TRBJ2-1; D is undetermined. Germline CDR1 is SGHTA and CDR2 is FQGNSA. CDR3 length: 15 residues. V lost 1 base to trimming and J lost 6 bases, with 13 bases between them. CDR3 region: CASSLGARHSNEQFF. The CDR3 DNA reads as TGTGCCAGCAGCTTAGGGGCTAGGCATAGCAATGAGCAGTTCTTC.

The gene calls are TRBV4-1 and TRBJ1-4; 7 bases are a match to TRBD1. V lost 2 bases to trimming and J lost 4 bases; unmatched junction nucleotides: 4. Germline CDR1 MGHRA, CDR2 YSYEKL. The CDR3 consists of 15 residues. Written as DNA, the CDR3 is TGCGCCAGCAGCCAAAGGGGACAGTTTAATGAAAAACTGTTTTTT. Protein sequence: CASSQRGQFNEKLFF.